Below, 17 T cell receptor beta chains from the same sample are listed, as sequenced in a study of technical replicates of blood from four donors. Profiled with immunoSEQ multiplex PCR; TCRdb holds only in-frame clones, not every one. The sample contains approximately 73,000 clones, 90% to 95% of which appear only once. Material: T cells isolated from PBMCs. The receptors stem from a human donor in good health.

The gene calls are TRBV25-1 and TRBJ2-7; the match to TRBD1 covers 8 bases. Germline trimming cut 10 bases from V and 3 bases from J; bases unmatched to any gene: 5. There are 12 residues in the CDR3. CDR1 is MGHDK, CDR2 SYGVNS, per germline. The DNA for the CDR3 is TGTGCCACCAGGGACAGGTTCTACGAGCAGTACTTC. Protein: CATRDRFYEQYF.

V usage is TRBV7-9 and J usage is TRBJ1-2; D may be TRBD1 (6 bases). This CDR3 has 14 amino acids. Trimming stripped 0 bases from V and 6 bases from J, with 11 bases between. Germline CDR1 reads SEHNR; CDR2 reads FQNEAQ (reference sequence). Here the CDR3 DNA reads TGTGCCAGCAGCTTAGCCCAGGGGTTAGATGGCTACACCTTC. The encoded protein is CASSLAQGLDGYTF.

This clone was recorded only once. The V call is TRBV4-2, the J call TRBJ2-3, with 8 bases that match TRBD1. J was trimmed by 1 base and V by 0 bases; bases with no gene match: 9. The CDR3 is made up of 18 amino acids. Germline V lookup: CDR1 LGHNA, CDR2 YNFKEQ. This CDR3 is CASSQEGTWTGRTDTQYF. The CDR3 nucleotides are TGTGCCAGCAGCCAAGAAGGAACCTGGACAGGGCGCACAGATACGCAGTATTTT.

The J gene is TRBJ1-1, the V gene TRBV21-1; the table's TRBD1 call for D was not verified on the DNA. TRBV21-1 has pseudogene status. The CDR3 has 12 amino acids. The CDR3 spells CASSTERQGAFF. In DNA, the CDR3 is TGTGCCAGCAGCACCGAGCGACAGGGGGCTTTCTTT.

The CDR3 protein is CASSLLETQYF. The CDR3, as DNA: TGTGCCAGCAGCTTACTAGAGACCCAGTACTTC. The chain links TRBV11-3 to TRBJ2-5; D not certain. Per the germline V gene, CDR1 is SGHNT and CDR2 is YENEEA. The CDR3 is 11 amino acids. The ends were cut back, 2 bases at V and 4 bases at J, with 2 bases in the middle. Filled out from reference TRBV11-3 and TRBJ2-5, the complete variable domain reads EAGVVQSPRYKIIEKKQPVAFWCNPISGHNTLYWYLQNLGQGPELLIRYENEEAVDDSQLPKDRFSAERLKGVDSTLKIQPAELGDSAVYLCASSLLETQYFGPGTRLLVL.

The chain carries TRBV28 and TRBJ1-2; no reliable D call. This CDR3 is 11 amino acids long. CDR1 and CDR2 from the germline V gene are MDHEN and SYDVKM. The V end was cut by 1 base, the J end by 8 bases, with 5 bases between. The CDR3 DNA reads TGTGCCAGCAGTTTATTATCCGGCTACACCTTC. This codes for CASSLLSGYTF.

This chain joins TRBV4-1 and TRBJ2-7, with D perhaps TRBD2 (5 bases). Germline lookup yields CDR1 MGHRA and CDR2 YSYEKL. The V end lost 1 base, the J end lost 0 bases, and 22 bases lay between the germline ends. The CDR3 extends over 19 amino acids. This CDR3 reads CASSQVILAGRRGSYEQYF. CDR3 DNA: TGCGCCAGCAGCCAAGTTATTCTGGCGGGCCGCCGGGGCTCCTACGAGCAGTACTTC.

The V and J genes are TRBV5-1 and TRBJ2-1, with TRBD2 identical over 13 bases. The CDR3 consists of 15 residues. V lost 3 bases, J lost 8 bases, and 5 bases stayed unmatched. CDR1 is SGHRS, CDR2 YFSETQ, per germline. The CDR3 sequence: CASSWGTSGTDEQFF. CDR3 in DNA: TGCGCCAGCAGCTGGGGGACTAGCGGGACGGATGAGCAGTTCTTC.

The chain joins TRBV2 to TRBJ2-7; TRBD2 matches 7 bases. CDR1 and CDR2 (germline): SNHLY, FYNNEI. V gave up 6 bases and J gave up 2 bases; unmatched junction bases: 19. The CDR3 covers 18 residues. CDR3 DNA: TGTGCCAGCAGGGTTTTTGGGGGGGGAGGAACACTCACCTACGAGCAGTACTTC. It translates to CASRVFGGGGTLTYEQYF. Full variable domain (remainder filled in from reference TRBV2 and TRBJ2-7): EPEVTQTPSHQVTQMGQEVILRCVPISNHLYFYWYRQILGQKVEFLVSFYNNEISEKSEIFDDQFSVERPDGSNFTLKIRSTKLEDSAMYFCASRVFGGGGTLTYEQYFGPGTRLTVT.

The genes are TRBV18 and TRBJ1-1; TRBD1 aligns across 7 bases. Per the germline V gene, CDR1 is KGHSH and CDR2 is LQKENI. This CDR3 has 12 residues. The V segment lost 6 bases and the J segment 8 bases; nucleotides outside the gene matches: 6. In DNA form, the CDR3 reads TGTGCCAGCTCCCAGGGGACAGAGGAAGCTTTCTTT. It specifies CASSQGTEEAFF.

Written as DNA, the CDR3 is TGTGCCAGCAGTCGACAAGAAATTAACTATGGCTACACCTTC. It translates to CASSRQEINYGYTF. The V call is TRBV7-9, the J call TRBJ1-2; no firm D call. Trimming took 6 bases from V and 1 from J, leaving 12 bases between them. From germline, CDR1 is SEHNR and CDR2 FQNEAQ (reference sequence). The CDR3 is 14 residues long.

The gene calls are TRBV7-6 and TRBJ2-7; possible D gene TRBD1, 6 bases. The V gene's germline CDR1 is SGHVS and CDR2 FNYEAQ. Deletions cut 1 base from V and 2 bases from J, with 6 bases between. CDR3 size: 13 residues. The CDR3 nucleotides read TGTGCCAGCAGCTTAGGGACAGCCTACGAGCAGTACTTC. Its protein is CASSLGTAYEQYF. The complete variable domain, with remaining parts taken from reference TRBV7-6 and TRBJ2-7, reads GAGVSQSPRYKVTKRGQDVALRCDPISGHVSLYWYRQALGQGPEFLTYFNYEAQQDKSGLPNDRFSAERPEGSISTLTIQRTEQRDSAMYRCASSLGTAYEQYFGPGTRLTVT.

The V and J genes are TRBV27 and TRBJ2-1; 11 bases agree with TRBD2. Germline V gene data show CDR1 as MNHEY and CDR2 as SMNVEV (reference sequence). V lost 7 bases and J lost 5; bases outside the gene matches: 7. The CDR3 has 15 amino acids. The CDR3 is CASIKLAGANNEQFF. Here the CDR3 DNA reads TGTGCCAGCATAAAACTAGCGGGGGCAAACAATGAGCAGTTCTTC.

CDR3 region: CATSRDLGFGTQYF. DNA for the CDR3: TGTGCCACCAGCAGAGATCTCGGGTTCGGTACGCAGTATTTT. This sequence joins TRBV15 and TRBJ2-3; no firm D call. Germline V gives CDR1 LNHNV, CDR2 YYDKDF (reference sequence). Trimming left V 0 bases short and J 8 bases short, with 12 bases between. The CDR3 loop spans 14 amino acids.

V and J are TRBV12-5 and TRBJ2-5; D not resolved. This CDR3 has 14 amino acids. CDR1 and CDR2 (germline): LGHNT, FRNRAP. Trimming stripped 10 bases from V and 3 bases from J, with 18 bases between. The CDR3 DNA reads TGTGCTAAGAAGCGAAATATTAGAAAAGAGACCCAGTACTTC. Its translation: CAKKRNIRKETQYF.

This CDR3 reads CASSYLLEGEATDTQYF. In DNA, the CDR3 is TGTGCCAGCAGTTATCTATTGGAGGGAGAGGCGACAGATACGCAGTATTTT. This chain uses TRBV28 with TRBJ2-3, with a tentative D call TRBD2 (6 bases). This CDR3 spans 17 amino acids. V lost 4 bases and J lost 3, with 20 bases in between. Germline V gene lookup returns CDR1 MDHEN and CDR2 SYDVKM.

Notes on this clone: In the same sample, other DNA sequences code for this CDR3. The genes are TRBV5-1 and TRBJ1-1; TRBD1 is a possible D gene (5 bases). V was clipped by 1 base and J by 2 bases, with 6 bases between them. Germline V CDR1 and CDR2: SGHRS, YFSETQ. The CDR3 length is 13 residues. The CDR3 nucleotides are TGCGCCAGCAGCTTGCAGGGAAACACTGAAGCTTTCTTT. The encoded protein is CASSLQGNTEAFF. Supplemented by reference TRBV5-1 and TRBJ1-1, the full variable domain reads KAGVTQTPRYLIKTRGQQVTLSCSPISGHRSVSWYQQTPGQGLQFLFEYFSETQRNKGNFPGRFSGRQFSNSRSEMNVSTLELGDSALYLCASSLQGNTEAFFGQGTRLTVV.